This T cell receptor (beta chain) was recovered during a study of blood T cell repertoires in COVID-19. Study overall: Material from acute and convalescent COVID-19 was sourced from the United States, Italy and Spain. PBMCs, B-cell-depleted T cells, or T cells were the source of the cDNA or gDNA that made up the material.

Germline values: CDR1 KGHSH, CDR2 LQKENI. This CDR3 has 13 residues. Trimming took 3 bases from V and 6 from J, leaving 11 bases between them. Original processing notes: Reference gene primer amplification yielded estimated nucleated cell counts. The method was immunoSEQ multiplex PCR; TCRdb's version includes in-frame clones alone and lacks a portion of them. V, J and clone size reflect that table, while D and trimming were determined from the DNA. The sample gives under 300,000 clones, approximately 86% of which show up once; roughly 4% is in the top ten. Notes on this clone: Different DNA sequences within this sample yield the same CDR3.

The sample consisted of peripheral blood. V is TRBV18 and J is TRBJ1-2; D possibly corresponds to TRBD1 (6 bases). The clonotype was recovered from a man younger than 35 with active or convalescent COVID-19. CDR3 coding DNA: TGTGCCAGCTCACCGGGGGGGCTCCATGGCTACACCTTC. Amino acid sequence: CASSPGGLHGYTF.